This T cell receptor (beta chain) was recorded in a study of blood T cell repertoires in COVID-19. Whole-study context: The United States, Italy and Spain supplied acute and convalescent COVID-19 samples. The analysed material was cDNA or gDNA that came from T cells, B-cell-depleted T cells, or PBMCs.

This clone appeared once. Per the original methods: How many nucleated cells were present was estimated from reference gene primer amplification. Using immunoSEQ multiplex PCR, the repertoire was profiled, and TCRdb retains in-frame clones only, with some absent. That table furnishes V, J and clone size, whereas the DNA furnished D and trimming. The top ten clones hold about 8.8% of a sample with 50,000 to 70,000 clones, 80% to 85% of them seen once. This CDR3 contains 15 residues. In germline, CDR1 is SGHVS, CDR2 FQNEAQ. The V and J ends lost 2 bases and 4 bases, in that order; junction bases with no gene match: 7. Seattle's enrolled individuals joined amid active infection and were then monitored longitudinally.

Sequences were obtained from peripheral blood. The receptor was isolated from an elderly man with COVID-19, enrolled during active disease. This chain uses TRBV7-8 with TRBJ1-2, with 7 bases that match TRBD1. This CDR3 is CASSLRDSGIYGYTF. CDR3 in DNA: TGTGCCAGCAGCTTAAGGGACAGTGGAATCTATGGCTACACCTTC.